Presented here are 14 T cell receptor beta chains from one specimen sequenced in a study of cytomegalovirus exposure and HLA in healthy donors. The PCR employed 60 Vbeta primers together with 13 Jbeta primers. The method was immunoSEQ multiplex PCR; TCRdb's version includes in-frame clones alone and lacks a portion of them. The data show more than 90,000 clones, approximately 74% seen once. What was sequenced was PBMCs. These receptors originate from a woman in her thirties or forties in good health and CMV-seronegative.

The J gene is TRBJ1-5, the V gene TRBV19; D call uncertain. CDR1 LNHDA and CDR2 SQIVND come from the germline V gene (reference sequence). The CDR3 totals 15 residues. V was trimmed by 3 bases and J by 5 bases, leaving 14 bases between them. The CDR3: CASSIPLAFYQPQHF. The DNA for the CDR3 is TGTGCCAGTAGTATCCCTTTGGCTTTTTATCAGCCCCAGCATTTT.

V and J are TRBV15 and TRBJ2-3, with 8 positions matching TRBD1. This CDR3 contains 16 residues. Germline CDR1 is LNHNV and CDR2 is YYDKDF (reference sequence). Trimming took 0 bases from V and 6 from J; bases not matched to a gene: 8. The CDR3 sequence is CATSRDPTGGSDTQYF. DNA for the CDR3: TGTGCCACCAGCAGAGATCCTACAGGGGGATCGGATACGCAGTATTTT. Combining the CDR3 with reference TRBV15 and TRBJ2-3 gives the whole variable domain DAMVIQNPRYQVTQFGKPVTLSCSQTLNHNVMYWYQQKSSQAPKLLFHYYDKDFNNEADTPDNFQSRRPNTSFCFLDIRSPGLGDTAMYLCATSRDPTGGSDTQYFGPGTRLTVL.

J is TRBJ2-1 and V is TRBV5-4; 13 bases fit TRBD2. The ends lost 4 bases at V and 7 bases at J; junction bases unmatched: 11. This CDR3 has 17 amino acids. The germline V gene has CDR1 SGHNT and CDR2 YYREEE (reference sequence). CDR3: CASSLSLLAGGPNEQFF. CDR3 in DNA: TGTGCCAGCAGCCTGAGTCTACTAGCGGGGGGGCCTAATGAGCAGTTCTTC.

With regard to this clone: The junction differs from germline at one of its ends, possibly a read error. In DNA, the CDR3 is TGTTCCAGCAGCTTAGCCGGGACTCATAGCAATCAGCCCCAGCATTTT. It specifies CSSSLAGTHSNQPQHF. This chain links TRBV7-9 with TRBJ1-5; tentative D call: TRBD1 (5 bases). Germline CDR1 and CDR2: SEHNR and FQNEAQ (reference sequence). The CDR3 has 16 residues. The variable domain in full, completed from reference TRBV7-9 and TRBJ1-5, reads DTGVSQNPRHKITKRGQNVTFRCDPISEHNRLYWYRQTLGQGPEFLTYFQNEAQLEKSRLLSDRFSAERPKGSFSTLEIQRTEQGDSAMYLCSSSLAGTHSNQPQHFGDGTRLSIL.

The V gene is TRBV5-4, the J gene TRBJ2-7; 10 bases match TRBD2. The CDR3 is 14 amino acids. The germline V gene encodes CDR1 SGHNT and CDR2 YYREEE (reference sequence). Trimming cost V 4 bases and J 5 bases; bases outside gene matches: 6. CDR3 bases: TGTGCCAGCAGCCCCTCTAGCGGGAGCAACGAGCAGTACTTC. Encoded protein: CASSPSSGSNEQYF.

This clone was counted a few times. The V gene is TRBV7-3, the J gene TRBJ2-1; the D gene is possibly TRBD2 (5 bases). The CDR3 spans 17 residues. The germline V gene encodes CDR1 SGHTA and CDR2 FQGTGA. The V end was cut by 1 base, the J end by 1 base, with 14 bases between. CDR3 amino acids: CASSLSAGAVSYNEQFF. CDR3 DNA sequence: TGTGCCAGCAGCTTAAGTGCGGGTGCGGTATCCTACAATGAGCAGTTCTTC.

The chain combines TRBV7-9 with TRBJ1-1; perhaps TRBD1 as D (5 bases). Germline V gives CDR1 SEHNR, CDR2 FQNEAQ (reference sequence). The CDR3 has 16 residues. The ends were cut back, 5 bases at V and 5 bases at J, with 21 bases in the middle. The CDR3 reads CASSPIRPGSRTEAFF. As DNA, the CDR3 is TGTGCCAGCAGCCCCATTCGACCAGGGTCACGAACTGAAGCTTTCTTT.

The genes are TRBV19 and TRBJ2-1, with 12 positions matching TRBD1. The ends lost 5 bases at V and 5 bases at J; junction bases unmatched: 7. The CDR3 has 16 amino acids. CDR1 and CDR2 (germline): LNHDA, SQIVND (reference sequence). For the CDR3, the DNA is TGTGCCAGTAGTGGACGGGACAGGGGGCCCCACAATGAGCAGTTCTTC. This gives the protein CASSGRDRGPHNEQFF.

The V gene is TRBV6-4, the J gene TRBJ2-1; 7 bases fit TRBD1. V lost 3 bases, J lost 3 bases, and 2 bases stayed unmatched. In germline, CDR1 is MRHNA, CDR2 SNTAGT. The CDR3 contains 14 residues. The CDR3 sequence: CASSDSGGYNEQFF. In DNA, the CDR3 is TGTGCCAGCAGTGATTCAGGGGGCTACAATGAGCAGTTCTTC.

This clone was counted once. CDR3 sequence (DNA): TGCGCCAGCAGCCATGAGACAGGGATAACCGGGGAGCTGTTTTTT. It is translated as CASSHETGITGELFF. The V gene is TRBV4-1, the J gene TRBJ2-2; 7 bases fit TRBD1. The CDR3 is 15 amino acids. V lost 3 bases, J lost 5 bases, and 6 bases stayed unmatched. CDR1 is MGHRA and CDR2 is YSYEKL in the germline V gene.

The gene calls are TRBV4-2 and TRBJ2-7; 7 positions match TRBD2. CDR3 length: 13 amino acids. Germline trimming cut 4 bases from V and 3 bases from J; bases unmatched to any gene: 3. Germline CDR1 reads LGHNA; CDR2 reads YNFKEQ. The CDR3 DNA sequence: TGTGCCAGCAGCCGCCGCGGGGGCTACGAGCAGTACTTC. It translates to CASSRRGGYEQYF.

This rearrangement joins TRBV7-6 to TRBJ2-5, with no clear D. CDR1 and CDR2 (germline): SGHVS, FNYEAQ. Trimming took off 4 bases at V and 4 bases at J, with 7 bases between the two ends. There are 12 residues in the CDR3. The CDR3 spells CASSSEAETQYF. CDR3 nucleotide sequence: TGTGCCAGCAGCTCCGAGGCAGAGACCCAGTACTTC.

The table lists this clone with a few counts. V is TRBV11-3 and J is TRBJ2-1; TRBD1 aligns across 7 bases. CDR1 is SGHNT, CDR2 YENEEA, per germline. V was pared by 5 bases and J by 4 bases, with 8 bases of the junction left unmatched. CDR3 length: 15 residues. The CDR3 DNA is TGTGCCAGCAGCCCCAGGACAGGTGAATACAATGAGCAGTTCTTC. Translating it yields CASSPRTGEYNEQFF.

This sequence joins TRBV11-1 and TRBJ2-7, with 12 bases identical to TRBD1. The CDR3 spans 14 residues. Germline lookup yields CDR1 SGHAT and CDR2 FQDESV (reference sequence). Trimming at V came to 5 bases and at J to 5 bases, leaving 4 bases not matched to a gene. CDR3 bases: TGTGCCAGCAGCCCCGGGACAGGGGGCCACGAGCAGTACTTC. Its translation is CASSPGTGGHEQYF.